This T cell receptor (beta chain) was found in a study of T cells after yellow fever vaccination. Per the germline V gene, CDR1 is LNHDA and CDR2 is SQIVND (reference sequence). The CDR3 extends over 15 amino acids. V lost 6 bases, J lost 0 bases, and 5 bases stayed unmatched. Broader study findings: At around 96% for CD4 and approximately 88% for CD8, most primary-vaccination clones showed up again after the booster. CD4 and CD8 compartments shared a small share of clonotypes, likely from convergent recombination.

Comment on this clonotype: No antigen is known for it.

Template switching by 5'RACE produced TCR cDNA, adding a universal primer site and UMIs. In TCRdb, the 5' RACE reads were re-called with MiXCR into one record per CDR3 protein. The sample includes roughly 340,000 distinct CDR3 sequences, over 8% of them seen just once. The sequence was collected from a man between 18 and 29 years old who received the YFV17D yellow fever vaccine. The V call is TRBV19, the J call TRBJ2-1, with 7 bases identical to TRBD1. This sample comprised PBMCs, obtained on the day of the first yellow fever vaccination. CDR3 protein: CASSTGAYSYNEQFF. As DNA, the CDR3 is TGTGCCAGTAGCACAGGGGCGTACTCCTACAATGAGCAGTTCTTC.